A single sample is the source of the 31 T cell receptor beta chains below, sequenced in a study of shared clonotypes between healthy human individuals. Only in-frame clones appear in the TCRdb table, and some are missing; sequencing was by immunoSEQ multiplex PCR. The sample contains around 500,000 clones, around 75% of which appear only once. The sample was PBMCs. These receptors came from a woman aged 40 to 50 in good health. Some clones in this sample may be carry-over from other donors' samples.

CDR3 in DNA: TGTGCCAGCAGCTTAGGGGGCCCAAATGAAAAACTGTTTTTT. Encoded protein: CASSLGGPNEKLFF. The chain links TRBV11-2 to TRBJ1-4, with D possibly TRBD1 on 5 matching bases. There are 14 residues in the CDR3. V shed 1 base and J shed 5 bases, with 8 bases lying between them. Germline V CDR1 and CDR2: SGHAT, FQNNGV.

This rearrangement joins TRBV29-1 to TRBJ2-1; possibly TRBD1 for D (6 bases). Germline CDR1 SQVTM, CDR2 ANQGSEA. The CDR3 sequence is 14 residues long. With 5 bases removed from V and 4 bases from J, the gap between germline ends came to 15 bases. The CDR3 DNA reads TGCAGCGTTAGGTTCGGGACACTATACAATGAGCAGTTCTTC. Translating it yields CSVRFGTLYNEQFF.

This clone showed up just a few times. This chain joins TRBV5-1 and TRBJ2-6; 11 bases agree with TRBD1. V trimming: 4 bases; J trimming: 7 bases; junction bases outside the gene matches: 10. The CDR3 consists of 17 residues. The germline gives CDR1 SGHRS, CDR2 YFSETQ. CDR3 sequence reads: CASSPRTGGGIANVLTF. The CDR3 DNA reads TGCGCCAGCAGCCCCCGGACAGGGGGCGGTATAGCCAACGTCCTGACTTTC.

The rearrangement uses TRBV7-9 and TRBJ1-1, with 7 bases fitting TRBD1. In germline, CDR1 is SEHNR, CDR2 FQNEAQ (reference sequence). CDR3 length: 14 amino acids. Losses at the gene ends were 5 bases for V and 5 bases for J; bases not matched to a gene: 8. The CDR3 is CASSTGDWWTEAFF. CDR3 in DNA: TGTGCCAGCAGCACAGGGGATTGGTGGACTGAAGCTTTCTTT.

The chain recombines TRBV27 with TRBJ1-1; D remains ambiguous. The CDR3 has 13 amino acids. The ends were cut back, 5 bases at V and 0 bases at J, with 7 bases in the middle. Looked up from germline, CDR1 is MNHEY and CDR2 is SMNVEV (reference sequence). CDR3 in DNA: TGTGCCAGCAGTCTGAACATGAACACTGAAGCTTTCTTT. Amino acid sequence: CASSLNMNTEAFF.

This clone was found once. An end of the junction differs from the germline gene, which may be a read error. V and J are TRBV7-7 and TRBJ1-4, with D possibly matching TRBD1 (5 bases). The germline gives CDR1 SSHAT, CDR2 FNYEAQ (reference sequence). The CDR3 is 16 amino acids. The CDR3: CASSSPLGEKNEKLFF. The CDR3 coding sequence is TGTGCTAGCAGCTCACCCCTGGGGGAAAAAAATGAAAAACTGTTTTTT. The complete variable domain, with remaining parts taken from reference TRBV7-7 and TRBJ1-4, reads GAGVSQSPRYKVTKRGQDVTLRCDPISSHATLYWYQQALGQGPEFLTYFNYEAQPDKSGLPSDRFSAERPEGSISTLTIQRTEQRDSAMYRCASSSPLGEKNEKLFFGSGTQLSVL.

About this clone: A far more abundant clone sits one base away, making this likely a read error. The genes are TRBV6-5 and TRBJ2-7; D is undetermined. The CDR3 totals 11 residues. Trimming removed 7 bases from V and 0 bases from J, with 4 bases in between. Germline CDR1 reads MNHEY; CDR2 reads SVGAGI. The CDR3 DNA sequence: TGTGCCAGCACCAACTCCTACGAGCAGTACTTC. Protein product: CASTNSYEQYF.

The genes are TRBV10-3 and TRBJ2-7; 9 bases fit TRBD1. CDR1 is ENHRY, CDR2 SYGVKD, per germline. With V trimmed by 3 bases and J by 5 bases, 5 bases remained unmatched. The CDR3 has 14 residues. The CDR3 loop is CAISEIQGADEQYF. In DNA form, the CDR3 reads TGTGCCATCAGTGAAATACAGGGGGCGGACGAGCAGTACTTC.

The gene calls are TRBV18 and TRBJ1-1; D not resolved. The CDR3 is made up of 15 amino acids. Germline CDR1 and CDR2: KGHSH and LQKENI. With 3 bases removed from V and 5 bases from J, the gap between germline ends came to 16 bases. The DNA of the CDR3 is TGTGCCAGCTCACCTAACACGGACCCTCGGACTGAAGCTTTCTTT. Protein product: CASSPNTDPRTEAFF.

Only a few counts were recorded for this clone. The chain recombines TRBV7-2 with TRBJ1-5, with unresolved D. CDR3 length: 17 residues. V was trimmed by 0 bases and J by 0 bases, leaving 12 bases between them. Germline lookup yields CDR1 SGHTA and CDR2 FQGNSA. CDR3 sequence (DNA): TGTGCCAGCAGCTTAGCGCCAGGTCCCATTAGCAATCAGCCCCAGCATTTT. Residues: CASSLAPGPISNQPQHF.

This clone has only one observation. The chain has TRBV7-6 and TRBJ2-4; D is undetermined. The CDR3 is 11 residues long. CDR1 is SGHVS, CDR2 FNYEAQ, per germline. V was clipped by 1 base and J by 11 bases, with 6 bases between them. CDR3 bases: TGTGCCAGCAGCTTAGGAGCAGTTCAGTACTTC. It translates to CASSLGAVQYF. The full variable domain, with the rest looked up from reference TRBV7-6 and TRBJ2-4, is GAGVSQSPRYKVTKRGQDVALRCDPISGHVSLYWYRQALGQGPEFLTYFNYEAQQDKSGLPNDRFSAERPEGSISTLTIQRTEQRDSAMYRCASSLGAVQYFGAGTRLSVL.

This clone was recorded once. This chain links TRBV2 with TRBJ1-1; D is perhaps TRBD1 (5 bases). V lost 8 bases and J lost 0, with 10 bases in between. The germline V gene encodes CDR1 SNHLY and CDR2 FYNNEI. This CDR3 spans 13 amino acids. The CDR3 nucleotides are TGTGCCAGCGGCGACAGAATGAACACTGAAGCTTTCTTT. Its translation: CASGDRMNTEAFF.

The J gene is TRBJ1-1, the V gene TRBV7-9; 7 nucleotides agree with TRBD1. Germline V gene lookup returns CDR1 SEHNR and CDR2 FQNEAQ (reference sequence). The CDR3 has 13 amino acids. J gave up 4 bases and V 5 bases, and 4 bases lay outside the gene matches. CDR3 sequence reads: CASSPGTVTEAFF. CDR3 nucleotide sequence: TGTGCCAGCAGCCCCGGGACAGTCACTGAAGCTTTCTTT.

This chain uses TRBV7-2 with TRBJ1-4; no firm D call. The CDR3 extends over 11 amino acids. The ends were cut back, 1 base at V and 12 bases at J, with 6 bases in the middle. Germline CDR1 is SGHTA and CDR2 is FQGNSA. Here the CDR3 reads CASSLGGQLFF. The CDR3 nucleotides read TGTGCCAGCAGCTTAGGGGGTCAACTGTTTTTT.

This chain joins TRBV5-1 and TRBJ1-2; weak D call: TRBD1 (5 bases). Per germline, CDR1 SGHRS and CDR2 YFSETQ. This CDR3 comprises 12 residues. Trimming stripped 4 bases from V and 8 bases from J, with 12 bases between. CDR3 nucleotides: TGCGCCAGCAGCCCAGGGTCCCGGGGCTACACCTTC. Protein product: CASSPGSRGYTF.

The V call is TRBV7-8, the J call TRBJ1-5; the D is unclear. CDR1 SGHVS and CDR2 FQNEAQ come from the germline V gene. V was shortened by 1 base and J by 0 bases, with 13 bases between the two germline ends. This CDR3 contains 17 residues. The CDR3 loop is CASSLGPRYSSNQPQHF. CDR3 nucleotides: TGTGCCAGCAGCTTAGGCCCCCGTTATAGTAGCAATCAGCCCCAGCATTTT.

DNA for the CDR3: TGCGCCAGCAGCCTAGGGACAGCCCGGAGCACAGATACGCAGTATTTT. Protein sequence: CASSLGTARSTDTQYF. V is TRBV5-1 and J is TRBJ2-3; 7 bases map to TRBD1. The ends lost 4 bases at V and 0 bases at J; junction bases unmatched: 8. CDR1 and CDR2 from the germline V gene are SGHRS and YFSETQ. This CDR3 is 16 amino acids long.

The CDR3 reads CASSSRSGQGDHEQYF. The CDR3 bases are TGTGCCAGCAGCTCACGGTCGGGACAGGGAGACCACGAGCAGTACTTC. The chain carries TRBV7-9 and TRBJ2-7; 9 bases map to TRBD1. The V segment lost 4 bases and the J segment 5 bases; nucleotides outside the gene matches: 12. CDR1 SEHNR and CDR2 FQNEAQ come from the germline V gene (reference sequence). This CDR3 contains 16 residues.

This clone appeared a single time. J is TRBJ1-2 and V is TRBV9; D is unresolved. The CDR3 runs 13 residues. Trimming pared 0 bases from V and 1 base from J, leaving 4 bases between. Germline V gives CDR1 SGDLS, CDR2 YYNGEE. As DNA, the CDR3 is TGTGCCAGCAGCGTAGCCGATAACTATGGCTACACCTTC. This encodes CASSVADNYGYTF.

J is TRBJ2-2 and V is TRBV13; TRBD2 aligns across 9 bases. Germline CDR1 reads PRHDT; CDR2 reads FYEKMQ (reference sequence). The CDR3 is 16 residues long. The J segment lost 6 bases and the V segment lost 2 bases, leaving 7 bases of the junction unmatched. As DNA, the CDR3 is TGTGCCAGCAGCTTAAACGGAGCGGGAGGAGCCGGGGAGCTGTTTTTT. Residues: CASSLNGAGGAGELFF.

The chain's CDR3 is CASSSGQQFYGYTF. CDR3 in DNA: TGTGCCAGCAGTTCAGGACAGCAGTTCTATGGCTACACCTTC. The chain employs TRBV28 and TRBJ1-2; D possibly corresponds to TRBD1 (6 bases). Trimming took 4 bases from V and 4 from J, leaving 13 bases between them. The CDR3 spans 14 residues. Germline CDR1 reads MDHEN; CDR2 reads SYDVKM.

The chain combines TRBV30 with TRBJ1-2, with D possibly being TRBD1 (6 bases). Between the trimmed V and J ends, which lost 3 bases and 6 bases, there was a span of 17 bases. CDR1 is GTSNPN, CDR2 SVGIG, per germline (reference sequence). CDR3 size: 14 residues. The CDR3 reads CAWSVRSGADGYTF. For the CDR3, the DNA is TGTGCCTGGAGCGTACGGTCAGGGGCCGATGGCTACACCTTC. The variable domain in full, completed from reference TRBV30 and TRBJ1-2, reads SQTIHQWPATLVQPVGSPLSLECTVEGTSNPNLYWYRQAAGRGLQLLFYSVGIGQISSEVPQNLSASRPQDRQFILSSKKLLLSDSGFYLCAWSVRSGADGYTFGSGTRLTVV.

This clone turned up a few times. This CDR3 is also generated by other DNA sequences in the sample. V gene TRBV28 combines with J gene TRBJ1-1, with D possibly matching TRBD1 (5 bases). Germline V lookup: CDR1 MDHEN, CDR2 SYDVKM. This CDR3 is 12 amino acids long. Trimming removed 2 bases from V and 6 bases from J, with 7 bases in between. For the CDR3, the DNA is TGTGCCAGCAGTTTACGGACATCTGAAGCTTTCTTT. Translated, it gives CASSLRTSEAFF.

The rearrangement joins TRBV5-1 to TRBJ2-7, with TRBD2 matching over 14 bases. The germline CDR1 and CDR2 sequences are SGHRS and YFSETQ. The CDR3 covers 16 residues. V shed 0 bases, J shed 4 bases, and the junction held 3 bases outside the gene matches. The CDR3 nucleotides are TGCGCCAGCAGCTTGGGCGGACTAGCGGGGGGATACGAGCAGTACTTC. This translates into CASSLGGLAGGYEQYF.

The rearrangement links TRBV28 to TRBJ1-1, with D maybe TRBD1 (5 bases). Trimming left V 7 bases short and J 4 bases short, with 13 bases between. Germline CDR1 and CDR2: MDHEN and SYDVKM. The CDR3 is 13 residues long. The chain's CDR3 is CASTRDWGTEAFF. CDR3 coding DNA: TGTGCCAGCACCCGGGACTGGGGCACTGAAGCTTTCTTT.

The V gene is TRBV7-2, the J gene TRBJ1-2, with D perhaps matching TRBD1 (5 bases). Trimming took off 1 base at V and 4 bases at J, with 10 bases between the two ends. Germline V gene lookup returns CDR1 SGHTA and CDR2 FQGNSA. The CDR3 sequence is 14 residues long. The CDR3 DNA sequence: TGTGCCAGCAGCTTAGAAGGGGTCCTCTATGGCTACACCTTC. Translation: CASSLEGVLYGYTF.

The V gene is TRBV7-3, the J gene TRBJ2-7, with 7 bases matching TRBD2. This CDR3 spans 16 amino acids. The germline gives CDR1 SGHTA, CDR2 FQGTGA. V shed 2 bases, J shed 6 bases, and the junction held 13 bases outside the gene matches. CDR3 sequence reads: CASSLAPGAGVGEQYF. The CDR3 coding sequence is TGTGCCAGCAGCTTAGCCCCCGGGGCGGGAGTGGGCGAGCAGTACTTC.

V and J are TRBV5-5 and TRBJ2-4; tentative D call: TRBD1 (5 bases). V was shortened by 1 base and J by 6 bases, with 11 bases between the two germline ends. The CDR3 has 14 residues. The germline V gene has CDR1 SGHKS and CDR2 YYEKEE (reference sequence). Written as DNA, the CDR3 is TGTGCCAGCAGCTTGACAGGTTTAGGAAACATTCAGTACTTC. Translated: CASSLTGLGNIQYF.

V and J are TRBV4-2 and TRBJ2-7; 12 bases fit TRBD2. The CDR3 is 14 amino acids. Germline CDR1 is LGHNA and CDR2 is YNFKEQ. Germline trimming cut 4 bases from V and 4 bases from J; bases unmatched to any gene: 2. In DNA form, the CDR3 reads TGTGCCAGCAGCCTGACTAGCGGGAGTTACGAGCAGTACTTC. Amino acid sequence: CASSLTSGSYEQYF.

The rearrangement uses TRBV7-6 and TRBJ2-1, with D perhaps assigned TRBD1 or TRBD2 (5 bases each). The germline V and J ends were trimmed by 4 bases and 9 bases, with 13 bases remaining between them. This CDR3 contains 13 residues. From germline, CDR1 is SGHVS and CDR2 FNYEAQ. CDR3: CASSSIGTFEQFF. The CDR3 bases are TGTGCCAGCAGCTCTATCGGGACGTTTGAGCAGTTCTTC.

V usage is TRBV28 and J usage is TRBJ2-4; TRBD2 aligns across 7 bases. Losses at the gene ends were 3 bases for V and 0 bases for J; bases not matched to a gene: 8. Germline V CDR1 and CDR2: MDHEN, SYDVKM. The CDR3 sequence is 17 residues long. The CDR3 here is CASSFSRSGLAKNIQYF. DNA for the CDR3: TGTGCCAGCAGTTTCAGTCGTAGCGGGTTAGCCAAAAACATTCAGTACTTC.